The present T cell receptor (beta chain) was sequenced within a study of blood T cell repertoires in COVID-19. Study background: The analysed material was cDNA or gDNA that came from T cells, B-cell-depleted T cells, or PBMCs.

Losses at the gene ends were 4 bases for V and 3 bases for J; bases not matched to a gene: 7. CDR1 is SGHTS and CDR2 is YDEGEE in the germline V gene. This CDR3 has 15 amino acids. In the original analysis: Amplification of reference gene primers provided the estimated nucleated cell counts. Produced via immunoSEQ multiplex PCR; TCRdb's table is partial and in-frame only. V, J and clone size are those of that table, while D and trimming were read from the DNA. This sample carries a few hundred thousand clones, 75% to 90% of them seen once, and the ten largest clones take 3% to 4.5%. The source material was peripheral blood. The chain uses TRBV5-8 and TRBJ2-7; TRBD1 aligns across 10 bases. The TCR comes from a woman aged 18-30 years with acute or convalescent COVID-19. As DNA, the CDR3 is TGTGCCAGCAGCCGTACGGGACAGGGGTTCTACGAGCAGTACTTC. This sequence encodes CASSRTGQGFYEQYF.